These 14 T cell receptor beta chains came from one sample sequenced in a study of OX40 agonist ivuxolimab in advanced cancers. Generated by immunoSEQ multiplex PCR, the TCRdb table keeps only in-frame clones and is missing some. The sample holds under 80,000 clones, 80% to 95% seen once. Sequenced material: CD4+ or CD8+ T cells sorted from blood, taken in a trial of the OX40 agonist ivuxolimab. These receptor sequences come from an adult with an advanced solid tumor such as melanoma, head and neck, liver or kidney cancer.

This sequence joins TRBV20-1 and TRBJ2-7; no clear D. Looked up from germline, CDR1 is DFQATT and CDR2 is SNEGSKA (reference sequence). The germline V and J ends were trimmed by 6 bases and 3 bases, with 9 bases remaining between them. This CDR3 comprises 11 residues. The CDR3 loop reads CSAPTNYEQYF. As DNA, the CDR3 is TGCAGTGCCCCAACTAACTACGAGCAGTACTTC.

The CDR3 bases are TGTGCCCCCCCAGTTAGCTCCTACGAGCAGTACTTC. This sequence encodes CAPPVSSYEQYF. The rearrangement links TRBV14 to TRBJ2-7; D uncertain. Germline lookup yields CDR1 SGHDN and CDR2 FVKESK. This CDR3 contains 12 residues. The ends were cut back, 11 bases at V and 0 bases at J, with 11 bases in the middle.

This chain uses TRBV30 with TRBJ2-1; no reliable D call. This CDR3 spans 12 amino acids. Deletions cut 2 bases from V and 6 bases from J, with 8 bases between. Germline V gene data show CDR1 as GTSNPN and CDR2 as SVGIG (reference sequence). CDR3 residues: CAWSFGPNEQFF. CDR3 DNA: TGTGCCTGGAGTTTTGGCCCCAATGAGCAGTTCTTC.

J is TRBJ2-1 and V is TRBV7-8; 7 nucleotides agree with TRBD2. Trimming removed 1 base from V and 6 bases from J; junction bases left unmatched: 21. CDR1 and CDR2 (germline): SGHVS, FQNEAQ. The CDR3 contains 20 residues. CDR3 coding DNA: TGTGCCAGCAGCTTAGGATTCCTAGCGGCATCCCCAAGGGGTCCCAATGAGCAGTTCTTC. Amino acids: CASSLGFLAASPRGPNEQFF. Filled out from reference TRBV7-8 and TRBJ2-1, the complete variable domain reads GAGVSQSPRYKVAKRGQDVALRCDPISGHVSLFWYQQALGQGPEFLTYFQNEAQLDKSGLPSDRFFAERPEGSVSTLKIQRTQQEDSAVYLCASSLGFLAASPRGPNEQFFGPGTRLTVL.

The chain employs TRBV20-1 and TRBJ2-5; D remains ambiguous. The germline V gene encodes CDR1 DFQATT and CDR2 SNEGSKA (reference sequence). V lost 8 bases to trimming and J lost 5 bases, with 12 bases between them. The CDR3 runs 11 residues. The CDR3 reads CSPNKRETQYF. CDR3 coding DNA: TGCAGTCCTAATAAACGGGAGACCCAGTACTTC.

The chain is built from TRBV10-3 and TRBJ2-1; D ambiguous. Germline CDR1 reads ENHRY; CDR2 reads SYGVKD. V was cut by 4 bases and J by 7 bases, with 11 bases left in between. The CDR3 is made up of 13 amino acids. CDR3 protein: CAISAALGNEQFF. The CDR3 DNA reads TGTGCCATCAGTGCGGCCCTTGGGAATGAGCAGTTCTTC.

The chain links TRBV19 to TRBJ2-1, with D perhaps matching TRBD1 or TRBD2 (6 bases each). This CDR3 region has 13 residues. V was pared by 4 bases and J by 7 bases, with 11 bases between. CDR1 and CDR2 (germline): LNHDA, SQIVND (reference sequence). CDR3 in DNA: TGTGCCAGTAGTAACGGGGGCTCGAATGAGCAGTTCTTC. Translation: CASSNGGSNEQFF.

Here the CDR3 reads CASSPTGGDTEAFF. In nucleotides, the CDR3 is TGTGCCAGCTCACCCACTGGGGGAGACACTGAAGCTTTCTTT. The V call is TRBV18, the J call TRBJ1-1, with D perhaps TRBD1 (5 bases). The CDR3 contains 14 residues. Per the germline V gene, CDR1 is KGHSH and CDR2 is LQKENI. Trimming cost V 3 bases and J 3 bases, with 11 bases left between them.

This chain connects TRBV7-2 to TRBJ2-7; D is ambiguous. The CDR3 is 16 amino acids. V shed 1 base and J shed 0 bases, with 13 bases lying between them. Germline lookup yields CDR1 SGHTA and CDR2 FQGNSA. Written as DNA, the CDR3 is TGTGCCAGCAGCTTAGGTAGTTATGGCAGCTCCTACGAGCAGTACTTC. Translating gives CASSLGSYGSSYEQYF.

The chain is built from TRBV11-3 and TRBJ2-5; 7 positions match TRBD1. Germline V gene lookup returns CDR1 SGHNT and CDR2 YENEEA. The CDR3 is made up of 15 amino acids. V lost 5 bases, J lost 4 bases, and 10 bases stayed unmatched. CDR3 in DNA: TGTGCCAGCAGCCCGCAGGGGGTGTCAGGAGAGACCCAGTACTTC. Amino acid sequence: CASSPQGVSGETQYF.

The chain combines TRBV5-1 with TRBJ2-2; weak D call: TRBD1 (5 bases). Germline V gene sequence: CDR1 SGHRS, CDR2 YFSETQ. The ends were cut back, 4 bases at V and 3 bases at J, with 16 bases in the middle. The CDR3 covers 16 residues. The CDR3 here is CASSRNPPGYTGELFF. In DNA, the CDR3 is TGCGCCAGCAGCCGGAACCCCCCAGGGTACACCGGGGAGCTGTTTTTT.

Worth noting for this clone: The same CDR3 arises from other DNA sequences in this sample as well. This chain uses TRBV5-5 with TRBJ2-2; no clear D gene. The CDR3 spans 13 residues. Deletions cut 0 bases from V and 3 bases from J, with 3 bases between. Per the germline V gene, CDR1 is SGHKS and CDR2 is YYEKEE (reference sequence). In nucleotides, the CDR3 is TGTGCCAGCAGCTTGGGGGACACCGGGGAGCTGTTTTTT. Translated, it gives CASSLGDTGELFF.

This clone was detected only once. The CDR3 DNA reads TGCGCCAGCAGCCAAGACCTAGCGGGGGGGTCGAACACCGGGGAGCTGTTTTTT. Translated: CASSQDLAGGSNTGELFF. The chain uses TRBV4-3 and TRBJ2-2; 12 bases agree with TRBD2. Germline assignment: CDR1 LGHNA and CDR2 YSLEER. This CDR3 comprises 18 residues. J lost 0 bases, V lost 0 bases, and 2 bases had no gene match.

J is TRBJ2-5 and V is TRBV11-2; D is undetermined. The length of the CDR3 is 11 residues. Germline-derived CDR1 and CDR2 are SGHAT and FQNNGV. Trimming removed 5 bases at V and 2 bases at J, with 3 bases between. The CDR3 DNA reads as TGTGCCAGCAGCCGGCAAGAGACCCAGTACTTC. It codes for CASSRQETQYF.